This TCR beta chain was identified in a study of technical replicates of blood from several donors. Profiling relied on immunoSEQ multiplex PCR, and the TCRdb table lists in-frame clones only, not all of them. Found here are approximately 70,000 clones, over 80% of them singletons; the top ten hold 0.35% to 0.45%. The CDR3 is 14 residues long. Trimming pared 4 bases from V and 1 base from J, leaving 11 bases between. Germline lookup yields CDR1 SQVTM and CDR2 ANQGSEA. The sequenced material came from T cells isolated from PBMCs. The chain is built from TRBV29-1 and TRBJ1-5; D is perhaps TRBD1 (6 bases). This TCR derives from a human donor in good health. In nucleotides, the CDR3 is TGCAGCGTTGTCTGGGACACCAGCAATCAGCCCCAGCATTTT. Translating gives CSVVWDTSNQPQHF.